This TCR beta chain came from a study of beta chain features in type 1 diabetes. Deletions cut 3 bases from V and 4 bases from J, with 9 bases between. This CDR3 comprises 13 residues. Germline-derived CDR1 and CDR2 are MDHEN and SYDVKM. This clone was found a few times. TCRB transcripts that were expressed got sequenced, as all of the isolated RNA had been reverse transcribed. Sequenced by immunoSEQ multiplex PCR; TCRdb stores in-frame clones only, minus some. This sample has about 370,000 clones, with about 15% found just once. The sequence was collected from a woman under 30 in good health. Specimen: naive CD4+ T cells from blood. V gene TRBV28 combines with J gene TRBJ1-2; D not resolved. The CDR3 DNA is TGTGCCAGCAGTTTTCCGAGGCCCTATGGCTACACCTTC. Its protein is CASSFPRPYGYTF.